The clone carrying this T cell receptor beta chain was counted ten times or more. Its specificity is unknown. TCR beta CDR3 sequences were amplified from RNA transcripts. When the TCR CDR3 underwent first-round RT-PCR, the HTBI primer set was used. Via MiXCR, TCRdb re-called the multiplex PCR reads, giving one row per CDR3 protein. The sample lists hundreds of thousands of distinct CDR3 sequences, approximately 14% occurring once. The entry originates in a study of T cells in Graves' hyperthyroidism and ophthalmopathy. Findings of the study overall: Most expanded thyroid clonotypes above 0.001 recurred in blood.

Uncontrolled infections, other autoimmune diseases, pregnancy or lactation led to exclusion of patients. On the basis of clinical symptoms, serum thyroxine and TRAb, thyroid ultrasound and orbital computed tomography, diagnoses were made. Around 10 ml fresh peripheral blood yielded the PBMCs. The V end was cut by 3 bases, the J end by 7 bases, with 16 bases between. Germline loops: CDR1 MNHEY, CDR2 SMNVEV (reference sequence). CDR3 size: 15 residues. Sequenced input: blood. The source of this sequence is a woman aged 45 to 65 with Graves' ophthalmopathy. This sequence joins TRBV27 and TRBJ2-1; TRBD1 might be the D (5 bases). The CDR3 DNA reads as TGTGCCAGCAGTTTGTTAGGGGATGGGTGGAATGAGCAGTTCTTC. It translates to CASSLLGDGWNEQFF.